This record concerns one TCR beta chain sequence. These data belong to a study of technical replicates of blood from a handful of donors. The germline V gene has CDR1 GTSNPN and CDR2 SVGIG (reference sequence). V shed 5 bases and J 7 bases; nucleotides not matched to a gene: 4. CDR3 length: 13 residues. Here immunoSEQ multiplex PCR was the method, and the copy in TCRdb shows in-frame clones only, minus some. The sample consists of 95,000 or so clones, roughly 95% of them appearing once. Sequencing input: T cells isolated from PBMCs. The chain has TRBV30 and TRBJ2-2; TRBD2 agrees at 10 bases. The source is a human donor in good health. CDR3 DNA sequence: TGTGCCTGGTTAGCGGGAGGAGGCGGGGAGCTGTTTTTT. Translation: CAWLAGGGGELFF.